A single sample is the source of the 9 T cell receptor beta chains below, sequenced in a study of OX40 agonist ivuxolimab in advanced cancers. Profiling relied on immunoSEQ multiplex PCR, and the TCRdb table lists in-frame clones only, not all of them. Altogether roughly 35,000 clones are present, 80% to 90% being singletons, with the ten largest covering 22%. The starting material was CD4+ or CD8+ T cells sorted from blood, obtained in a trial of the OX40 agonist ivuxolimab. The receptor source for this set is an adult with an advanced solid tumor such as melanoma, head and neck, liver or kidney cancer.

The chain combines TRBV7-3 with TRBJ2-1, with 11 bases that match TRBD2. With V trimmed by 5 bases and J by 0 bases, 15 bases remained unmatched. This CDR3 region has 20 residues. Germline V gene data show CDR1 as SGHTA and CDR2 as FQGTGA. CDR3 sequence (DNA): TGTGCCAGCAGCCTCAGGGTCGGGACTAGCGGAATGAGCTCCTACAATGAGCAGTTCTTC. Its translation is CASSLRVGTSGMSSYNEQFF.

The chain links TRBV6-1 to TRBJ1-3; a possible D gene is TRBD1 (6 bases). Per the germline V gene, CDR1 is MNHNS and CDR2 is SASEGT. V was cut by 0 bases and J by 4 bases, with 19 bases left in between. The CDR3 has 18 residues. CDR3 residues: CASSEALQTGRRGNTIYF. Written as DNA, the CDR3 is TGTGCCAGCAGTGAAGCGCTTCAAACAGGGCGTAGAGGAAACACCATATATTTT.

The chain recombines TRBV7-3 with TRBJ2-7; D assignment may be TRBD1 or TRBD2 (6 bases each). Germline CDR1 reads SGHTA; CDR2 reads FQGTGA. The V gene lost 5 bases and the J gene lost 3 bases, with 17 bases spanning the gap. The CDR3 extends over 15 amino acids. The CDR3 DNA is TGTGCCAGCAGCCGCGGAGGGGGATTGGGCTACGAGCAGTACTTC. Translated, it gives CASSRGGGLGYEQYF.

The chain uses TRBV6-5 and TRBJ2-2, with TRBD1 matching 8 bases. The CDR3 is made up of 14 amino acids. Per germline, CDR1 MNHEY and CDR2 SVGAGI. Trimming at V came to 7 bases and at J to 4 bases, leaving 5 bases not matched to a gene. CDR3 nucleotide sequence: TGTGCCAGCAAGGCCCAGGGGGCCACCGGGGAGCTGTTTTTT. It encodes CASKAQGATGELFF.

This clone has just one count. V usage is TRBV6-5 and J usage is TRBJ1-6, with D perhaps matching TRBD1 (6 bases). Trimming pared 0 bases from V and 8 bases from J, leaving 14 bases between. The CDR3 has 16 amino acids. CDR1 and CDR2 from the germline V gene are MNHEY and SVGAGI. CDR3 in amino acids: CASSYSIAQGDSPLHF. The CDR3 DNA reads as TGTGCCAGCAGTTACTCGATAGCACAGGGCGATTCACCCCTCCACTTT.

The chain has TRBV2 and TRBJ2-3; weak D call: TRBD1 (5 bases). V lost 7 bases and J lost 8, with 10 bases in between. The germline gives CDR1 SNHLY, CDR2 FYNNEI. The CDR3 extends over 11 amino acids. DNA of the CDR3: TGTGCCAGCAATAAGGGGATTACGCAGTATTTT. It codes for CASNKGITQYF.

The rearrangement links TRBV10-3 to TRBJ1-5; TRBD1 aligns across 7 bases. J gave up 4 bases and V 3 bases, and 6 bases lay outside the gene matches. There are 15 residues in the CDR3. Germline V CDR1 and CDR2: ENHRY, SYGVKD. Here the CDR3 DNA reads TGTGCCATCAGTGATAGGGACAGCCCAAATCAGCCCCAGCATTTT. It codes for CAISDRDSPNQPQHF.

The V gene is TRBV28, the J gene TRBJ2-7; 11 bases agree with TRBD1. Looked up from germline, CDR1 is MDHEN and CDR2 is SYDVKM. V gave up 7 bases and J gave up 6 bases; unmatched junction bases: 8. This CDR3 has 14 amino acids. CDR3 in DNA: TGTGCCAGCATTGCCGGACAGGGGGCCTTCGAGCAGTACTTC. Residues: CASIAGQGAFEQYF.

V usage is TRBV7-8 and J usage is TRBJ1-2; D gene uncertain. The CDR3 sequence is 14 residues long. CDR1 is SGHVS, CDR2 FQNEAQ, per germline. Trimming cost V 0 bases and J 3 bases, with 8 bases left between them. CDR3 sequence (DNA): TGTGCCAGCAGCTTAGCGAAGAGGGACTATGGCTACACCTTC. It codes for CASSLAKRDYGYTF.